This T cell receptor (beta chain) was documented in a study of shared clonotypes between healthy human individuals (dated by TCRdb to about 2020). About the full investigation: The cohort comprised two women and a few men aged 18 to 49 years. To increase sequencing depth and limit assay-specific biases, different laboratories used diverse techniques to prepare libraries and sequence TCR repertoires. Per donor, leukapheresis produced somewhere between about 0.9 and 9.5 billion PBMCs. To estimate repertoire size and how much clonotypes are shared between individuals, the study performed deep sequencing of blood TCR repertoires from about five healthy adults. For each donor, CD4 naive and CD4 memory were each run on three plates, CD8 naive on two plates, and CD8 memory on one plate.

From the germline V gene, CDR1 is SQVTM and CDR2 is ANQGSEA. V ends up 5 bases short and J 4 bases short, with an unmatched junction base count of 24. Reading from cysteine to phenylalanine, the CDR3 counts 19 amino acids. Here the CDR3 DNA is all that survives: 57 bases in frame from base 1. TCR CDR3 regions were amplified from genomic DNA by multiplex PCR using the deep immunoSEQ assay. Extracted genomic DNA from each cell subset was spread evenly across all wells of several immunoSEQ 96-well plates, with each plate serving as a replicate. For sorted subsets, about 200 ng genomic DNA, equal to 30,000 or so T cell genomes, was loaded into each replicate PCR. The purified libraries were quantified using a Qubit 3.0 fluorometer, sized with a Bioanalyzer 2100, and then quantified again using the KAPA Library Quantification kit. Every immunoSEQ 96-well plate was sequenced on a separate single-read 150-cycle Illumina NextSeq 550 flow cell. On the study's bioinformatics: Because the immunoSEQ output held only junctional sequences and lacked quality scores, the filtering could not match the filtering applied to full-length reads. To assign V/J genes and CDR3, sequences were annotated using PyIR, a Python wrapper for IgBLAST v1.9, with IMGT germline references. Any read was removed if the V/J assignment was weak (E-value above 1e-6), the CDR3 was missing, or the read contained stop codons, out-of-frame junctions, or ambiguous translated residues. A V3J clonotype was defined by an identical inferred V gene, J gene, and CDR3 amino acid sequence. To compute the percentage overlap between repertoires, the number of shared unique clonotypes was divided by the size of the smaller repertoire. Three approaches were used to assess repertoire richness: RTK rarefaction, the Chao1 estimator, and Recon v2.1 estimates of unobserved clonotypes. For all TCRbeta clonotypes obtained by the gDNA method from a few donors, generation probabilities were computed with OLGA. This is the immuneACCESS table as TCRdb keeps it, with only in-frame sequences that have V and J called. A part of the clones is gone; compared with another copy, unresolved V genes explain less than half, and the rest is unexplained. That table supplies the V and J calls and clone size; D and trimming were determined from the DNA. A total of some 740,000 clones appear in this sample, more than 85% of them only once. The ten largest clones take up 24% of the sample.

Broader findings and caveats from the paper: Only blood was sampled, and tissue TCR repertoires likely differ from those in blood. Rarefaction of sorted-subset datasets indicated incomplete sequencing despite the large sequencing depth. Sharing across several donors was observed for about 5% of naive CD4, over 3% of naive CD8, about 2.3% of memory CD4, and about 0.39% of memory CD8 clonotypes. Naive subsets generally had larger estimated clonotype richness than memory subsets did. Because the study included a small number of donors, the genetic and exposure-history diversity represented was limited. Compared with non-shared clonotypes, clonotypes shared by all four sorted-subset donors had higher generation probabilities. Pairwise subsampling led to the expectation that sequencing depth would affect the degree of clonotype sharing among donors.

For the CD8 naive samples, CD45RO-negative cells were positively selected for CCR7, yielding a CD45RA+CCR7+ population from which TemRA cells were excluded. The donors were healthy, HIV-negative adults with no recently reported acute infections or vaccinations. All donors were Caucasian adults living in Nashville, Tennessee, USA. After blood collection by leukapheresis, PBMCs were isolated using Ficoll-Histopaque density gradient centrifugation and then cryopreserved in the vapor phase of liquid nitrogen. Analytical flow cytometry was used to check the purity and quantity of every magnetically sorted T cell population. Each sorted fraction had its genomic DNA isolated and then quantified by UV absorbance on a Nanodrop 2000c. In this sample, this clone turned up once. It has no known antigen specificity. The record has no base qualities; no much larger clone is one base away.

The sequence derives from a young man in good health. Sequences were obtained from naive CD8+ T cells sorted from blood. The cell subset or site label on this specimen signifies: CD45RA+CCR7+. The rearrangement combines TRBV29-1 with TRBJ2-3, and 7 bases in between align with TRBD2. The CDR3 reads CSVIPQSAGDKRGPDTQYF. The nucleotide sequence reads as follows: TGCAGCGTTATCCCCCAGTCGGCGGGAGATAAGAGGGGCCCAGATACGCAGTATTTT.